What follows are 27 T cell receptor beta chains derived from one specimen sequenced in a study of identical twins. TCRdb reprocessed the 5' RACE reads with MiXCR, giving one entry per CDR3 protein. Among around 530,000 distinct CDR3 sequences listed, about 16% were seen once. This sample was shared with a second study, whose subject was yellow fever vaccine responses in identical twins.

The sequenced sample consisted of CD4+ T cells sorted from blood. These receptors all stem from a woman under 30 in good health.

Turning to this clonotype: A read error may produce the germline difference seen at one junction end. The chain couples TRBV15 to TRBJ2-7; D is unclear. The V gene's germline CDR1 is LNHNV and CDR2 YYDKDF (reference sequence). CDR3 length equals 15 residues. The CDR3 protein is CATSRGVSSAYEQNF. The CDR3 nucleotides are TGTGCCACCAGCAGAGGTGTGAGTTCGGCCTACGAGCAGAACTTC.

This clonotype was detected a few times. V and J are TRBV12-3 or TRBV12-4 and TRBJ2-5, with a possible D match to TRBD2 (5 bases). The CDR3 is 12 residues long. The germline V and J ends were trimmed by 8 bases and 5 bases, with 12 bases remaining between them. The DNA for the CDR3 is TGTGCCAGCGGCACTAGTCTGGAGACCCAGTACTTC. Translating gives CASGTSLETQYF.

This clonotype was seen a few times. The genes are TRBV7-3 and TRBJ2-1, with D perhaps TRBD1 or TRBD2 (6 bases each). In germline, CDR1 is SGHTA, CDR2 FQGTGA. The V and J ends lost 5 bases and 0 bases respectively, with 14 bases between them. The CDR3 consists of 16 residues. CDR3 nucleotide sequence: TGTGCCAGCAGCAGAAAGGGGGGTAGCTCCTACAATGAGCAGTTCTTC. It specifies CASSRKGGSSYNEQFF.

The chain employs TRBV7-2 and TRBJ2-5; 8 bases are shared with TRBD1. Trimming removed 5 bases from V and 3 bases from J; junction bases left unmatched: 5. Germline CDR1 is SGHTA and CDR2 is FQGNSA. This CDR3 region has 14 residues. This chain's CDR3 is CASSPDRVKETQYF. CDR3 nucleotides: TGTGCCAGCAGCCCGGACAGGGTAAAAGAGACCCAGTACTTC.

This clonotype came up many times. V is TRBV11-2 and J is TRBJ2-1; 7 bases are shared with TRBD1. Germline CDR1 is SGHAT and CDR2 is FQNNGV. Trimming cost V 1 base and J 4 bases; bases outside gene matches: 4. The CDR3 consists of 15 residues. CDR3 region: CASSLAGTAYNEQFF. The CDR3 bases are TGTGCCAGCAGCTTAGCCGGGACAGCTTACAATGAGCAGTTCTTC.

This clonotype has a handful of counts. The rearrangement links TRBV20-1 to TRBJ2-7; D is perhaps TRBD2 (6 bases). Germline V gene lookup returns CDR1 DFQATT and CDR2 SNEGSKA (reference sequence). This CDR3 spans 13 amino acids. CDR3 DNA: TGCAGCGTACCCCAGGAGGGCACCCACGAGCAGTACGTC. Encoded protein: CSVPQEGTHEQYV.

The chain employs TRBV10-3 and TRBJ2-1; TRBD2 is a possible D gene (7 bases). This CDR3 has 14 residues. V shed 10 bases and J shed 8 bases, with 21 bases lying between them. Germline CDR1 and CDR2: ENHRY and SYGVKD. The CDR3 spells CATLAWGGLDEQFF. DNA of the CDR3: TGTGCCACCCTAGCTTGGGGGGGGCTAGATGAGCAGTTCTTC.

This clonotype has more than one count but fewer than ten. V usage is TRBV5-4 and J usage is TRBJ1-1; 7 nucleotides agree with TRBD1. Trimming took 4 bases from V and 4 from J; bases not matched to a gene: 13. The CDR3 covers 16 residues. Germline V gene sequence: CDR1 SGHNT, CDR2 YYREEE (reference sequence). The CDR3 protein is CASSPSLTGVFTEAFF. The DNA for the CDR3 is TGTGCCAGCAGCCCCTCCCTAACAGGGGTCTTCACTGAAGCTTTCTTT.

This clonotype was picked up a small number of times. The V call is TRBV29-1, the J call TRBJ2-7; TRBD1 matches at 11 bases. The V and J ends lost 7 bases and 2 bases, in that order; junction bases with no gene match: 10. The germline V gene encodes CDR1 SQVTM and CDR2 ANQGSEA. The CDR3 totals 15 residues. The CDR3 bases are TGCAGCGCCATACAGGGGACAGGGGGGGCCTACGAGCAGTACTTC. Protein sequence: CSAIQGTGGAYEQYF.

The chain's CDR3 is CASSLNQGTYEQYF. The CDR3 DNA reads as TGTGCCAGCAGCTTAAACCAAGGCACTTACGAGCAGTACTTC. V usage is TRBV6-5 and J usage is TRBJ2-7; no clear D. Trimming removed 6 bases at V and 4 bases at J, with 16 bases between. The germline V gene encodes CDR1 MNHEY and CDR2 SVGAGI. The CDR3 has 14 residues.

This clonotype was detected a few times. The chain combines TRBV2 with TRBJ2-3, with D possibly being TRBD1 (6 bases). Germline loops: CDR1 SNHLY, CDR2 FYNNEI. Trimming shortened V by 10 bases and J by 3 bases, and 14 bases separated the two germline ends. The CDR3 covers 13 residues. The CDR3 coding sequence is TGTGCCACCAGGGGTAGCAGTACAGATACGCAGTATTTT. Translating it yields CATRGSSTDTQYF.

This clonotype was seen more than once but under ten times. This chain joins TRBV29-1 and TRBJ2-7; 9 nucleotides agree with TRBD1. Germline trimming cut 6 bases from V and 0 bases from J; bases unmatched to any gene: 6. The CDR3 loop spans 14 amino acids. Germline V lookup: CDR1 SQVTM, CDR2 ANQGSEA. CDR3 DNA: TGCAGCGTGTGGGACAGGGCGGGCTCCTACGAGCAGTACTTC. The encoded protein is CSVWDRAGSYEQYF.

This clonotype showed up many times. The chain uses TRBV12-3 or TRBV12-4 and TRBJ2-1; D is unclear. Deletions cut 2 bases from V and 15 bases from J, with 14 bases between. The CDR3 runs to 12 residues. The CDR3 sequence: CASSLTLVSPFF. Written as DNA, the CDR3 is TGTGCCAGCAGTTTAACGCTAGTGAGCCCGTTCTTC.

This clonotype was seen more than once but under ten times. V is TRBV25-1 and J is TRBJ2-1, with a tentative D call TRBD1 (5 bases). This CDR3 spans 12 amino acids. V was clipped by 6 bases and J by 6 bases, with 9 bases between them. Germline V lookup: CDR1 MGHDK, CDR2 SYGVNS. CDR3 residues: CASRTEGNEQFF. DNA for the CDR3: TGTGCCAGCAGGACAGAAGGCAATGAGCAGTTCTTC.

The chain has TRBV6-5 and TRBJ2-2; 7 bases map to TRBD1. The CDR3 has 15 residues. CDR1 and CDR2 (germline): MNHEY, SVGAGI. Trimming took 0 bases from V and 5 from J; bases not matched to a gene: 3. The CDR3 sequence: CASSYSKTGTGELFF. The CDR3 region has the DNA TGTGCCAGCAGTTACTCAAAGACAGGGACCGGGGAGCTGTTTTTT.

V is TRBV12-3 or TRBV12-4 and J is TRBJ2-1, with D perhaps being TRBD1 or TRBD2 (6 bases each). The CDR3 covers 16 residues. Deletions cut 1 base from V and 6 bases from J, with 16 bases between. The CDR3 DNA is TGTGCCAGCAGTTTAGTAGGAACGGGGGCCGTCAATGAGCAGTTCTTC. Translated: CASSLVGTGAVNEQFF.

The CDR3 bases are TGCGCCAGCAGCGATACGACTGGGGCGGCGAACACCATATATTTT. This sequence encodes CASSDTTGAANTIYF. The genes are TRBV5-1 and TRBJ1-3; the D gene is possibly TRBD1 (5 bases). Germline CDR1 SGHRS, CDR2 YFSETQ. CDR3 length: 15 residues. V gave up 4 bases and J gave up 7 bases, with 18 bases separating them.

This clonotype was recorded at least ten times. The rearrangement links TRBV29-1 to TRBJ2-2; TRBD1 matches at 9 bases. The CDR3 sequence is 16 residues long. Germline CDR1 is SQVTM and CDR2 is ANQGSEA. V was pared by 4 bases and J by 1 base, with 7 bases of the junction left unmatched. The CDR3 DNA reads as TGCAGCGTTGTCCCAGACAGGGGGTGGAACACCGGGGAGCTGTTTTTT. It translates to CSVVPDRGWNTGELFF.

The chain links TRBV6-5 to TRBJ2-1, with D tentatively TRBD1 (5 bases). V was trimmed by 0 bases and J by 5 bases, leaving 11 bases between them. CDR1 is MNHEY and CDR2 is SVGAGI in the germline V gene. The length of the CDR3 is 15 residues. In DNA form, the CDR3 reads TGTGCCAGCAGTTACTCGCTCCAGGGTCACAATGAGCAGTTCTTC. This sequence encodes CASSYSLQGHNEQFF.

This chain connects TRBV9 to TRBJ2-7; D is unclear. The CDR3 is 14 amino acids. Looked up from germline, CDR1 is SGDLS and CDR2 is YYNGEE. V lost 2 bases, J lost 2 bases, and 11 bases lay in between. CDR3 region: CASSVDGGPYEQYF. CDR3 nucleotide sequence: TGTGCCAGCAGCGTCGATGGCGGCCCCTACGAGCAGTACTTC.

This clonotype turned up a few times. The rearrangement uses TRBV3-1 and TRBJ2-1; 11 bases are a match to TRBD1. Germline CDR1 LGHDT, CDR2 YNNKEL (reference sequence). V was pared by 4 bases and J by 8 bases, with 7 bases of the junction left unmatched. The CDR3 contains 15 residues. CDR3 bases: TGTGCCAGCAGCCCCGGGACAGGGGGTGTCTATGAGCAGTTCTTC. This sequence encodes CASSPGTGGVYEQFF.

This chain joins TRBV14 and TRBJ2-2; TRBD2 matches 7 bases. In germline, CDR1 is SGHDN, CDR2 FVKESK. This CDR3 has 16 amino acids. The junction had 6 bases not matched to a gene; V was cut back by 0 bases and J by 5 bases. In DNA, the CDR3 is TGTGCCAGCAGCCAAGAAGCGGGATTAGCTACCGGGGAGCTGTTTTTT. It specifies CASSQEAGLATGELFF.

The gene calls are TRBV3-1 and TRBJ1-5; D uncertain. The CDR3 runs to 13 residues. The V and J ends lost 5 bases and 5 bases respectively, with 10 bases between them. Germline CDR1 is LGHDT and CDR2 is YNNKEL (reference sequence). DNA for the CDR3: TGTGCCAGCAGCGAAAATTTTGATCAGCCCCAGCATTTT. Amino acids: CASSENFDQPQHF.

In its sample, this clonotype was seen a few times. The V call is TRBV11-2, the J call TRBJ2-1; no definite D call. From germline, CDR1 is SGHAT and CDR2 FQNNGV. Trimming cost V 0 bases and J 0 bases, with 12 bases left between them. The CDR3 loop spans 17 amino acids. DNA of the CDR3: TGTGCCAGCAGCTTAGATGGCGGACCCCGCTCCTACAATGAGCAGTTCTTC. Translating gives CASSLDGGPRSYNEQFF.

This clonotype was counted only a few times. This chain links TRBV5-1 with TRBJ2-1; 12 bases match TRBD2. The CDR3 runs 19 residues. The V gene's germline CDR1 is SGHRS and CDR2 YFSETQ. V lost 1 base to trimming and J lost 5 bases; unmatched junction nucleotides: 13. CDR3 protein: CASSLYLAGGPPLNNEQFF. The CDR3 nucleotides are TGCGCCAGCAGCTTGTACCTAGCGGGAGGGCCCCCTCTAAACAATGAGCAGTTCTTC.

The chain is built from TRBV5-1 and TRBJ2-1; 12 nucleotides align to TRBD2. Trimming took 4 bases from V and 4 from J; bases not matched to a gene: 6. Germline V gene lookup returns CDR1 SGHRS and CDR2 YFSETQ. The CDR3 length is 16 residues. DNA of the CDR3: TGCGCCAGCAGCCCACCGACTAGCGGGGGATACAATGAGCAGTTCTTC. It is translated as CASSPPTSGGYNEQFF.

This clonotype was seen a handful of times. The rearrangement uses TRBV7-6 and TRBJ2-2; D not resolved. The germline V gene encodes CDR1 SGHVS and CDR2 FNYEAQ. The V gene lost 7 bases and the J gene lost 4 bases, with 13 bases spanning the gap. The CDR3 extends over 14 amino acids. The CDR3 loop reads CASTNPGSTGELFF. For the CDR3, the DNA is TGTGCCAGCACAAACCCGGGTAGCACCGGGGAGCTGTTTTTT. Supplemented by reference TRBV7-6 and TRBJ2-2, the full variable domain reads GAGVSQSPRYKVTKRGQDVALRCDPISGHVSLYWYRQALGQGPEFLTYFNYEAQQDKSGLPNDRFSAERPEGSISTLTIQRTEQRDSAMYRCASTNPGSTGELFFGEGSRLTVL.